The sample holds a few counts of the clone carrying this T cell receptor beta chain. Its antigen is unknown. This entry is derived from a study of response to subunit inactivated influenza vaccine. TCRdb passed the RT-PCR reads through MiXCR, listing each CDR3 protein once. The sample has more than 450,000 distinct CDR3 sequences, about 7.6% seen once. Study-wide findings and caveats: Authors proposed each seasonal influenza vaccination draws in few new T cells.

This sequence originates from a man between 50 and 69 years old who received an inactivated influenza vaccine. The sequenced sample was PBMCs from blood, obtained less than 30 months after vaccination.

The CDR3 is CASSPVGTGGANVLTF. The DNA for the CDR3 is TGTGCCAGCAGCCCCGTTGGGACGGGTGGGGCCAACGTCCTGACTTTC. V and J are TRBV3-1 and TRBJ2-6; D might be TRBD1 or TRBD2, each matching 5 bases. CDR1 is LGHDT, CDR2 YNNKEL, per germline (reference sequence). This CDR3 comprises 16 residues. Trimming cost V 4 bases and J 3 bases, with 13 bases left between them.